This T cell receptor beta chain was captured in a study of a mutant IDH1 vaccine in newly diagnosed glioma. Described time point: week 35, safety follow-up. Alongside topical imiquimod, each dose of vaccine comprised 300 ug of mutant IDH1 20-mer peptide. In regard to this clone: Antigen: not known.

The J segment lost 9 bases and the V segment lost 5 bases, leaving 8 bases of the junction unmatched. This CDR3 contains 14 residues. Germline V gives CDR1 WSHSY, CDR2 SAAADI. The protocol was immunoSEQ multiplex PCR, while the TCRdb copy is restricted to in-frame clones and leaves out a portion. The table records some 60,000 clones, 86% of them present only once. The material was PBMCs, obtained from a glioma patient whose treatment included an IDH1 peptide vaccine. The receptor was derived from a man in his forties with glioma. This sequence joins TRBV10-2 and TRBJ2-4; 9 bases line up with TRBD2. CDR3 residues: CASSPIAGEGIQYF. The DNA for the CDR3 is TGCGCCAGCAGTCCAATAGCGGGAGAGGGCATTCAGTACTTC.